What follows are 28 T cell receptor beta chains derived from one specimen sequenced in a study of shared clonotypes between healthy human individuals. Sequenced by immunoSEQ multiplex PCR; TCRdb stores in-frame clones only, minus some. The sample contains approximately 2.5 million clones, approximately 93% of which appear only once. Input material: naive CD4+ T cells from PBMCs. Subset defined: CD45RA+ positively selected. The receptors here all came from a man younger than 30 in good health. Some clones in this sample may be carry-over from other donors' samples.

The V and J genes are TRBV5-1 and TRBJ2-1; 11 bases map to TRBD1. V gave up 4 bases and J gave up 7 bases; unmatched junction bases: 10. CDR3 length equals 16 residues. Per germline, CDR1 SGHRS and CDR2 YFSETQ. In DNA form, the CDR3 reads TGCGCCAGCAGCCTAGGACAGGGGGCCCTACAGAATGAGCAGTTCTTC. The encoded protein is CASSLGQGALQNEQFF.

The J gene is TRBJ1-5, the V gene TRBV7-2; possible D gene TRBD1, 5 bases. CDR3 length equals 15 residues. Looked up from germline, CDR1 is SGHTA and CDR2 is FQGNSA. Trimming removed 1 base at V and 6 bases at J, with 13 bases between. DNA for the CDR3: TGTGCCAGCAGCTTAGTTAGGGGAAACGGTCAGCCCCAGCATTTT. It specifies CASSLVRGNGQPQHF.

The CDR3 DNA reads as TGTGCCAGCAGCCTTACTAGCGGGATGTCCTACGAGCAGTACTTC. Protein sequence: CASSLTSGMSYEQYF. The chain employs TRBV28 and TRBJ2-7; TRBD2 agrees at 10 bases. V lost 6 bases, J lost 1 base, and 6 bases stayed unmatched. The CDR3 has 15 residues. Germline-derived CDR1 and CDR2 are MDHEN and SYDVKM.

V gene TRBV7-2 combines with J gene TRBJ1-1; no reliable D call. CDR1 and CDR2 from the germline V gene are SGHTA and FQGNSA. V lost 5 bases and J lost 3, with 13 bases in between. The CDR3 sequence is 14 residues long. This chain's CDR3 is CASSDLAPYTEAFF. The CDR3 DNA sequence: TGTGCCAGCAGCGATCTGGCACCCTACACTGAAGCTTTCTTT.

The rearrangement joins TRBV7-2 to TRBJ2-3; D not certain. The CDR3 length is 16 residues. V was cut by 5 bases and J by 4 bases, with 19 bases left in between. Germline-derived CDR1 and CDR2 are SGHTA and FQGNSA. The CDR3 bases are TGTGCCAGCAGCCCCCAAACCCTTCCTGGGGCAGATACGCAGTATTTT. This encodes CASSPQTLPGADTQYF. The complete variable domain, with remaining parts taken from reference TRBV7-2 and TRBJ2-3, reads GAGVSQSPSNKVTEKGKDVELRCDPISGHTALYWYRQSLGQGLEFLIYFQGNSAPDKSGLPSDRFSAERTGGSVSTLTIQRTQQEDSAVYLCASSPQTLPGADTQYFGPGTRLTVL.

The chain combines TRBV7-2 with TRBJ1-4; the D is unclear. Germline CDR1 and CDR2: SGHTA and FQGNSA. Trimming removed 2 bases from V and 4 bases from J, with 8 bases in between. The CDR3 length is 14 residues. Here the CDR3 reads CASSLNRINEKLFF. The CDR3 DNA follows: TGTGCCAGCAGCTTAAACCGGATTAATGAAAAACTGTTTTTT.

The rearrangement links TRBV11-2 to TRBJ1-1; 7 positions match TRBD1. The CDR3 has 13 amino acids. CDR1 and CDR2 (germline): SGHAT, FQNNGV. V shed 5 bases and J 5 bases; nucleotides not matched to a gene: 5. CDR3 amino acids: CASSIDRATEAFF. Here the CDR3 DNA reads TGTGCCAGCAGCATCGACAGGGCTACTGAAGCTTTCTTT.

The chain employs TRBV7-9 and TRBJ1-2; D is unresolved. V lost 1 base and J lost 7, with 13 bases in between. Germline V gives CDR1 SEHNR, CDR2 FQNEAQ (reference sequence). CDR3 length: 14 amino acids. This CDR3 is CASSLVVEEGGYTF. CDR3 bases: TGTGCCAGCAGCTTAGTGGTGGAGGAGGGTGGCTACACCTTC.

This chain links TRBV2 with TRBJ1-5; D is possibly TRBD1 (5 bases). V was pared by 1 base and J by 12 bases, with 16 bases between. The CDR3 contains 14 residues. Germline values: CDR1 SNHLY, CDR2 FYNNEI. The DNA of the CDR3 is TGTGCCAGCAGTGAAGTTACTCGGGACGGGGACCAGCATTTT. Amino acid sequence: CASSEVTRDGDQHF.

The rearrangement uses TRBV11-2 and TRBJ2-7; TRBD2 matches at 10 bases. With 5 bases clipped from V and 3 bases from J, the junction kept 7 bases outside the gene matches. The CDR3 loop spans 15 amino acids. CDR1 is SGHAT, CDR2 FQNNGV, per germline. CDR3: CASSRVSGRYYEQYF. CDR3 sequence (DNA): TGTGCCAGCAGCCGCGTTAGCGGGAGGTACTACGAGCAGTACTTC. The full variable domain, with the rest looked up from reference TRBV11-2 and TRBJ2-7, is EAGVAQSPRYKIIEKRQSVAFWCNPISGHATLYWYQQILGQGPKLLIQFQNNGVVDDSQLPKDRFSAERLKGVDSTLKIQPAKLEDSAVYLCASSRVSGRYYEQYFGPGTRLTVT.

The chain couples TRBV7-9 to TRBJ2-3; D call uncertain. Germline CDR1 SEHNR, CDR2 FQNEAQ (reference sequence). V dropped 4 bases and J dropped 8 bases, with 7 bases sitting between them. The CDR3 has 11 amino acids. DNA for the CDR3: TGTGCCAGCAGCTCTTACGTTACGCAGTATTTT. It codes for CASSSYVTQYF.

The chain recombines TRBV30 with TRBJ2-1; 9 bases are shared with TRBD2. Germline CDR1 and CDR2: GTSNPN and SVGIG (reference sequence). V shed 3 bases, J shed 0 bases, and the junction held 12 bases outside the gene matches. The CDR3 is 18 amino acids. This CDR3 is CAWRGGSGGGYSYNEQFF. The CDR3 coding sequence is TGTGCCTGGAGGGGCGGTAGCGGGGGCGGGTACTCCTACAATGAGCAGTTCTTC.

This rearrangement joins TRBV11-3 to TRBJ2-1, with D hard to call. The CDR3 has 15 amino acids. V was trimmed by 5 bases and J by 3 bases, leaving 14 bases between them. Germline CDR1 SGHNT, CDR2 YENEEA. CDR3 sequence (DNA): TGTGCCAGCAGCCCTAAAAATCCGCGCTACAATGAGCAGTTCTTC. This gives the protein CASSPKNPRYNEQFF.

This CDR3 reads CAISEPRFPGVGEKLFF. As DNA, the CDR3 is TGTGCCATCAGTGAGCCCCGGTTTCCCGGGGTCGGGGAAAAACTGTTTTTT. The chain carries TRBV10-3 and TRBJ1-4; D not certain. Per the germline V gene, CDR1 is ENHRY and CDR2 is SYGVKD. Between the trimmed V and J ends, which lost 2 bases and 8 bases, there was a span of 21 bases. This CDR3 comprises 17 residues.

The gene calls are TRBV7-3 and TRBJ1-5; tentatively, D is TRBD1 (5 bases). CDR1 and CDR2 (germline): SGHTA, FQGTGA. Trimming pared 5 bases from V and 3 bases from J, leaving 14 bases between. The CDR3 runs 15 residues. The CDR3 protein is CASSAMEGFNQPQHF. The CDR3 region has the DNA TGTGCCAGCAGCGCAATGGAGGGGTTCAATCAGCCCCAGCATTTT.

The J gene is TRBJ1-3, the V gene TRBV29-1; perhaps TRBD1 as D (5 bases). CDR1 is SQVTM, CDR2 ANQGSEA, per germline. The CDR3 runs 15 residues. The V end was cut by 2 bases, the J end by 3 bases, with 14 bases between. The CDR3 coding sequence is TGCAGCGTTGAATTGGAGCCGGGGGGTGGAAACACCATATATTTT. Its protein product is CSVELEPGGGNTIYF.

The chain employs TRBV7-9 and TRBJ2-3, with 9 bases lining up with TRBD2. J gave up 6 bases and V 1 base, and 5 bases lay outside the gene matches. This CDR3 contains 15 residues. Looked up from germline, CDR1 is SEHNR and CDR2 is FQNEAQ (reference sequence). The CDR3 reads CASSLGSGGRDTQYF. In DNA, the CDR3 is TGTGCCAGCAGCTTAGGTAGCGGGGGCCGGGATACGCAGTATTTT. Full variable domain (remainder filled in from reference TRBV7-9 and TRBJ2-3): DTGVSQNPRHKITKRGQNVTFRCDPISEHNRLYWYRQTLGQGPEFLTYFQNEAQLEKSRLLSDRFSAERPKGSFSTLEIQRTEQGDSAMYLCASSLGSGGRDTQYFGPGTRLTVL.

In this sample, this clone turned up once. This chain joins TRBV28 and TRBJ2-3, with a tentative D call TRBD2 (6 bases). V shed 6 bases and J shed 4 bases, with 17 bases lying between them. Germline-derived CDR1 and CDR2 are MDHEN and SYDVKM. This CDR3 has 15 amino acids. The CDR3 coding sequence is TGTGCCAGCAGCTCCCACACGGGAGTGGCAGATACGCAGTATTTT. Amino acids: CASSSHTGVADTQYF.

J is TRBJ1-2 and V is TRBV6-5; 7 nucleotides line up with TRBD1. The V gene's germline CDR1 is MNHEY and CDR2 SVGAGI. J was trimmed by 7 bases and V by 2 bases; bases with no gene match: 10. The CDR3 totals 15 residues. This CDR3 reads CASSYRHRGAGGYTF. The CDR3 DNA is TGTGCCAGCAGTTACCGGCACAGGGGCGCCGGTGGCTACACCTTC.

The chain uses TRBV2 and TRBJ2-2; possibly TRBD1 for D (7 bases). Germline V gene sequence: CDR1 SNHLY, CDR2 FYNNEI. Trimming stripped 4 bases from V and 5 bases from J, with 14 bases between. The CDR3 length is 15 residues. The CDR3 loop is CASSVQGGRTGELFF. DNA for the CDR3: TGTGCCAGCAGTGTTCAGGGGGGTAGGACCGGGGAGCTGTTTTTT.

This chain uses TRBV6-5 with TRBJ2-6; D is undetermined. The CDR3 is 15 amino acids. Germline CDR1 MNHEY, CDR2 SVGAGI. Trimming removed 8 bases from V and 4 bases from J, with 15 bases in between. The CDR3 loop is CASGPKLPGANVLTF. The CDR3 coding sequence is TGTGCCAGCGGACCCAAACTCCCCGGGGCCAACGTCCTGACTTTC.

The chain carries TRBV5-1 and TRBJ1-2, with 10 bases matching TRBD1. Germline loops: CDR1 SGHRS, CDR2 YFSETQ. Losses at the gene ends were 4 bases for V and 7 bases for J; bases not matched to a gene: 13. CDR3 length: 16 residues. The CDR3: CASSLTLDRGMGGYTF. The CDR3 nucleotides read TGCGCCAGCAGCCTCACCCTGGACAGGGGGATGGGTGGCTACACCTTC.

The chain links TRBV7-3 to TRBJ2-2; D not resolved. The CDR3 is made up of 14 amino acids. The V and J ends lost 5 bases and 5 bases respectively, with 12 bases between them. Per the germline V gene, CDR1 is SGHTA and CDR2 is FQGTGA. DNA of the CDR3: TGTGCCAGCAGCCCCTCGGTTATAACCGGGGAGCTGTTTTTT. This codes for CASSPSVITGELFF.

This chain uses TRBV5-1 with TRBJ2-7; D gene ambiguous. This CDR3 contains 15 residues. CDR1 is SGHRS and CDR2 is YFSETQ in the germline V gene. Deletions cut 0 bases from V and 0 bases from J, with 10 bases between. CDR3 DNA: TGCGCCAGCAGCTTGGCTGGCGCCCTCTCCTACGAGCAGTACTTC. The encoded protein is CASSLAGALSYEQYF.

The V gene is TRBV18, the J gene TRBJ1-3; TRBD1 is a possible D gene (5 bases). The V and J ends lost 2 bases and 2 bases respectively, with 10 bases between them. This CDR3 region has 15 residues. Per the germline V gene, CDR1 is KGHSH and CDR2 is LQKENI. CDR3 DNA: TGTGCCAGCTCACCAAGGGGCACACCTGGAAACACCATATATTTT. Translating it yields CASSPRGTPGNTIYF.

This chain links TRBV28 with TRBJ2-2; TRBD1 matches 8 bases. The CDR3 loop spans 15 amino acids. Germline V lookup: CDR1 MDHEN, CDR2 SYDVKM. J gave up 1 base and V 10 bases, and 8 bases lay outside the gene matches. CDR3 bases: TGTGCCACCCGAGACAGGGGCCGGAACACCGGGGAGCTGTTTTTT. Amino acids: CATRDRGRNTGELFF.

The CDR3 DNA reads TGTGCCAGCAGCGCCCGACTACAGGGTAGAGAGACCCAGTACTTC. It yields the protein CASSARLQGRETQYF. The chain combines TRBV9 with TRBJ2-5; D perhaps matches TRBD1 (6 bases). V was clipped by 3 bases and J by 4 bases, with 16 bases between them. CDR3 length: 15 amino acids. Looked up from germline, CDR1 is SGDLS and CDR2 is YYNGEE.

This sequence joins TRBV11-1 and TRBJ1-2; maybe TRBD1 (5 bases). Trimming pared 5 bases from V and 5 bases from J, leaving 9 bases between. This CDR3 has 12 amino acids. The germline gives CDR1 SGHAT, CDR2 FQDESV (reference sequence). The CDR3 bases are TGTGCCAGCAGCAGGGGTATTTATGGCTACACCTTC. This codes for CASSRGIYGYTF.